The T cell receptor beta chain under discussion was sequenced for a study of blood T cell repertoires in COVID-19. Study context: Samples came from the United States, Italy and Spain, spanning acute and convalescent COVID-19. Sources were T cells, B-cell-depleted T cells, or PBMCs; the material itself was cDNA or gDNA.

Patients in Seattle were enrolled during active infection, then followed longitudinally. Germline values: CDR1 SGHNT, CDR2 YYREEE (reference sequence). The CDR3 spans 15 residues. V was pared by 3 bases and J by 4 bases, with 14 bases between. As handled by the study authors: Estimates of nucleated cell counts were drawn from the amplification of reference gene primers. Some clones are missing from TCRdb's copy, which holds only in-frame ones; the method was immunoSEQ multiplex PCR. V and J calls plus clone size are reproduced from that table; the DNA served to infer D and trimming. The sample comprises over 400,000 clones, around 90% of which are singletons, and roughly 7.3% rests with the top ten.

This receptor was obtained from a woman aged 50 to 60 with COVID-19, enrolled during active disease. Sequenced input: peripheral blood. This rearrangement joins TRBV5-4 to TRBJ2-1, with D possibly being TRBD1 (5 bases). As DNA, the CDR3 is TGTGCCAGCAGCTCCAAGGGTGGGGCGTACAATGAGCAGTTCTTC. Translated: CASSSKGGAYNEQFF.